This T cell receptor beta chain is from a study of regulatory T cells in long-lasting Graves disease. The sample's time point: newly diagnosed GD, antithyroid drugs for less than 3 months. With RNA extracted from PBMCs as input, the TCR library was made. CDR3-region Arm-PCR and iRepertoire HTBI primers produced the TCR beta libraries. TCRdb independently ran MiXCR on the multiplex PCR reads; one entry per CDR3 protein. The sample contains about 440,000 distinct CDR3 sequences, about 15% of which appear only once. At least ten counts were recorded for this clonotype. Its antigen is currently unknown. Overall study findings and caveats: TRBV28, TRBJ1-2 and TRBJ2-5 emerged as the favored segments in persistent disease.

After removal of 2 bases from V and 10 bases from J, the junction contained 7 bases not matched to a gene. The CDR3 length is 14 residues. Germline V CDR1 and CDR2: MGHRA, YSYEKL. These sequences were also reported in another study, on T cells in Graves' hyperthyroidism and ophthalmopathy.

The genes are TRBV4-1 and TRBJ2-1; 8 nucleotides agree with TRBD2. The sequences come from peripheral blood mononuclear cells (PBMCs), collected at new diagnosis, from a patient treated with antithyroid drugs. The sequence was obtained from a woman aged 25-40 years with Graves disease. CDR3 DNA: TGCGCCAGCAGCCAATGGGGAGCGGGAGACGAGCAGTTCTTC. This gives the protein CASSQWGAGDEQFF.